This T cell receptor beta chain emerged from a study of Japanese encephalitis immunity and Zika vaccine responses (dated by TCRdb to the early 2020s). General notes on the study: The included participants were given three 5.0 ug doses of alum-adjuvanted ZPIV at weeks 0, 4 and 28. Two to three months ahead of the first ZPIV dose, roughly 11 participants were given JEV vaccine (IXIARO) as a two-dose regimen with the doses 28 days apart. Before ZPIV, 11 to 12 participants got a single dose of YFV vaccine (YF-VAX), while nine participants were flavivirus-naive. For TCR sequencing, over five representative participants were chosen from each pre-vaccination group, with samples at week 0 (after pre-vaccination, before ZPIV) and week 52. TCR repertoires from a few flavivirus-naive individuals were also analyzed at weeks 2, 6 and 52 after the start of ZPIV vaccination. For stimulation, either ZIKV structural-protein peptide pools divided into flavivirus-conserved and non-conserved sets were used, or JEV or YFV peptides matching the pre-vaccination. The ZIKV peptides, 15-mers that overlapped by 11 residues, were chosen for containing NetMHCpan/NetMHCII-predicted epitopes with affinity below 50 nM. The study asked whether earlier vaccination against Japanese encephalitis virus (JEV) or yellow fever virus (YFV) shaped CD4 T cell responses to the Zika vaccine. Study-level results and caveats: CD8 T cell responses to ZIKV peptide pools were of very low magnitude and seen in only a few individuals. The individual peptides behind the cross-reactive responses were not identified because limits on sample size made peptide-pool deconvolution impossible. Compared with YFV-pre-vaccinated donors, JEV-pre-vaccinated donors had higher repertoire similarity across time-points and stimulations, indicating that more clonotypes were common to ZIKV and JEV stimulation. Only a subset of trial participants with three doses and adequate samples was analyzed, not the entire vaccinated cohort. After ZPIV, a significant decrease in repertoire richness of CD4 T cells responding to conserved ZIKV epitopes was observed in JEV-pre-vaccinated donors. The samples grouped by participant and showed no similarity across individuals, which suggests that no public TCRs were detected.

Library generation was performed with 5' RACE. Before sequencing, the TCRbeta libraries were pooled in proportion to the number of cells sorted for each library. RNAzol RT was used to extract total RNA from the sorted cells, and cDNA was then synthesized using an oligo(dT) primer together with a template-switching oligo. The TCRbeta V-CDR3-J region was amplified by PCR with Kapa HiFi between a SMARTer oligo primer and a TCRbeta constant-region primer. Illumina adaptors and sample-specific index barcodes were added in a second PCR, followed by HighPrep bead cleanup and Bioanalyzer confirmation of a band of roughly 650 bp. The libraries were sequenced on an Illumina MiSeq using 2x151 bp paired-end reads. In the authors' own workflow: Reads were demultiplexed with an in-house Java program, and TCRbeta annotations were assigned and clonotypes were counted with MiXCR. Repertoire overlap used Morisita-Horn indices from the R package vegan, with UPGMA clustering and Circos plots of recurring clonotypes. Shannon diversity and richness were normalized to the highest possible value given the input cell numbers, yielding values from 0 to 1. CDR3beta sequences were aligned with MUSCLE, distances computed with SeqinR, and multidimensional scaling plotted in R. TCRdb trimmed the raw reads at Q25, called clones with MiXCR and kept productive beta chains. Every CDR3 protein is listed once, alongside the most common genes and DNA of its rows. These V and J calls rely on TCRdb rather than the paper's analysis. This sample has roughly 150 distinct CDR3 sequences in its table, and roughly 13% of those were observed once. In total, the top ten clones hold around 60% of the sample.

Judged by its sample share, this clonotype qualifies as large (0.1 to 1%). No base quality values were provided; no much bigger clone lies one nucleotide off. PBMCs were labeled with CellTrace CFSE and cultured for about 6 days in RPMI with 8% human serum plus peptide pools at 0.9 to 1 ug/mL each. Unfixed proliferating CD4 T cells were sorted on a BD FACSAria as live CD56-CD19-CD16-CD3+CD4+ CFSE-low cells. The enrolled adults were healthy and tested seronegative for ZIKV, JEV, YFV, DENV and WNV on microneutralization screening. Samples were obtained from a phase 1, double-blinded, randomized, placebo-controlled trial of an alum-adjuvanted Zika purified-inactivated virus (ZPIV) vaccine. Peripheral blood mononuclear cells were isolated using a standard procedure and then kept frozen in liquid nitrogen until they were used. CDR1 MNHNS and CDR2 SASEGT are derived from the germline V gene. Reading from cysteine to phenylalanine, the CDR3 counts 12 amino acids. CDR3 DNA only is kept here, 36 bases in frame from base 1.

Source: antigen-activated CD4+ T cells from blood, cultured, taken during a Zika inactivated vaccine study. Rearrangement joined TRBV6-1 to TRBJ2-2; 7 junctional bases match TRBD1. This TCR came from an adult man who received an inactivated Zika virus vaccine. The bases read TGTGCTGAAGGGACAGAGTTCGGGGAGCTGTTTTTT. This encodes CAEGTEFGELFF.